This TCR beta chain was found in a study of cytomegalovirus exposure and HLA in healthy donors. Turning to the study itself: Early released data comprised tens of millions of unique TCRs from HLA-typed donors. Points from the study as a whole: In vitro data verified a few CMV-associated chains as specific for CMV antigens. The authors enumerated around 150 TCR beta chains as linked to cytomegalovirus. The majority of CMV-associated TCR beta chains were reported as apparently HLA-restricted in a later analysis.

The CDR3 has 15 amino acids. J gave up 4 bases and V 6 bases, and 6 bases lay outside the gene matches. The germline CDR1 and CDR2 sequences are MRHNA and SNTAGT. About this clone: Its antigen remains unidentified.

The primer mix had 60 Vbeta and 13 Jbeta primers. Some clones are missing from TCRdb's copy, which holds only in-frame ones; the method was immunoSEQ multiplex PCR. The sample yields 40,000 to 55,000 clones, over 55% seen once. This clonotype originated in a man in his sixties in good health and CMV-seropositive. The specimen was PBMCs. This sequence joins TRBV6-4 and TRBJ2-3; TRBD1 agrees at 11 bases. In DNA, the CDR3 is TGTGCCAGCAGCGAGACGGGACAGGGGGCAGATACGCAGTATTTT. It is translated as CASSETGQGADTQYF.